These T cell receptor beta chains were read from a single sample in a study of blood T cells in healthy people across ages. TCRdb analysed the 5' RACE reads with MiXCR anew, one entry per CDR3 protein. This table has 1,500,000 or so distinct CDR3 sequences, approximately 59% appearing once. What was sequenced was blood. These receptors originate from a man aged 18 to 29 in good health. Each CDR3 is given with its conserved first and last residue. The order of the fields is J gene, CDR3 length, V gene, D gene, clone size, CDR3 DNA, CDR3 protein. D genes are given only for firm matches. For some rows the clone size is stated as once, few or many, or as a class when expanded; others skip it.

TRBJ2-7 | 12 | TRBV20-1 | - | - | TGCAGTGCCCAACCCGGGGGCCACGAGCAGTACTTC | CSAQPGGHEQYF
TRBJ1-5 | 15 | TRBV6-2/TRBV6-3 | - | - | TGTGCCAGCAGTTACGGTTTGGGGGGTGGTCAGCCCCAGCATTTT | CASSYGLGGGQPQHF
TRBJ2-6 | 17 | TRBV3-1 | - | - | TGTGCCACTGCGAGTGGCGGGGGCTCCTCTGGGGCCAACGTCCTGACTTTC | CATASGGGSSGANVLTF
TRBJ1-2 | 13 | TRBV29-1 | TRBD1 | - | TGCAGCGTGGGGACAGGGACCTTCTATGGCTACACCTTC | CSVGTGTFYGYTF
TRBJ2-1 | 13 | TRBV6-1 | - | few | TGTGCCAGCAGGGCAGGAGGGGGGAATGAGCAGTTCTTC | CASRAGGGNEQFF
TRBJ2-3 | 16 | TRBV3-1 | - | many | TGTGCCAGCAGCCAAGGTGCACAGACCGGCACAGATACGCAGTATTTT | CASSQGAQTGTDTQYF
TRBJ2-1 | 13 | TRBV6-2/TRBV6-3 | TRBD2 | - | TGTGCCAGCAGTTATGGGACTACTAATAAGCAGTTCTTC | CASSYGTTNKQFF
TRBJ2-1 | 16 | TRBV4-1 | TRBD2 | - | TGCGCCAGCAGCCAAGAAGTTCTAGCGGGAGGGAATGAGCAGTTCTTC | CASSQEVLAGGNEQFF
TRBJ2-1 | 17 | TRBV27 | TRBD2 | - | TGTGCCAGCAGGATAAGCGGGAGCGCCTTCTACTACAATGAGCAGTTCTTC | CASRISGSAFYYNEQFF
TRBJ1-5 | 16 | TRBV21-1 | - | once | TGTGCCAGCCGTTCGCGGGACACAATTAGCAATCAGCCCCAGCATTTT | CASRSRDTISNQPQHF
TRBJ2-1 | 18 | TRBV20-1 | TRBD2 | once | TGCAGTGCTAGAGCGGTCCCGGGACTAGCGGGAGATTACAATGAGCAGTTCTTC | CSARAVPGLAGDYNEQFF
TRBJ1-2 | 12 | TRBV28 | - | - | TGTGCCAACCACGCCCCCCCCTATGGCTACACCTTC | CANHAPPYGYTF
TRBJ2-7 | 11 | TRBV28 | - | - | TGCCTGACTCGAGACTCCGACGAGCAGTACTTC | CLTRDSDEQYF
TRBJ1-1 | 13 | TRBV7-2 | - | - | TGTGCCAGCAGCGTAATGGAAGGGGTTGAAGCTTTCTTT | CASSVMEGVEAFF
TRBJ2-7 | 14 | TRBV29-1 | - | few | TGCAGCGTTCCACGGGGGGCGAGCTCCTACGAGCAGTACTTC | CSVPRGASSYEQYF
TRBJ2-1 | 16 | TRBV11-2 | TRBD2 | - | TGTGCCAGCAGCCCCCTAGGGACTAGCGTTTACAATGAGCAGTTCTTC | CASSPLGTSVYNEQFF
TRBJ2-7 | 14 | TRBV6-5 | TRBD2 | - | TGTGCCAGCAGGAGACTAGCGGAGGCCTACGAGCAGTACTTC | CASRRLAEAYEQYF
TRBJ2-7 | 15 | TRBV27 | - | - | TGTGCCAGCAGTCTAGGGGTGGGGCGGAGAGAGGAGCAGTACTTC | CASSLGVGRREEQYF
TRBJ1-1 | 13 | TRBV11-1 | - | few | TGTGCCAGCAGCACCCGGAGGGCCCCTCGGGCTTTCTTT | CASSTRRAPRAFF